The 31 T cell receptor beta chains given below trace back to one sample, sequenced in a study of T cell repertoires in cytomegalovirus infection. No antigen is known for these receptors. TCRdb processed the reads anew with MiXCR; each CDR3 protein has one entry. Found here are some 900,000 distinct CDR3 sequences, 32% of them singletons; the top ten hold around an eighth. Sample: cultured CD8+ T cells from PBMCs, taken from culture after CMV antigen stimulation. Receptors originate from a human donor in good health (CMV status not recorded). Some clones in this sample may be carry-over from other donors' samples.

The chain links TRBV27 to TRBJ2-7; possibly TRBD1 for D (6 bases). The germline CDR1 and CDR2 sequences are MNHEY and SMNVEV (reference sequence). Trimming pared 4 bases from V and 2 bases from J, leaving 9 bases between. The CDR3 spans 13 residues. CDR3 DNA sequence: TGTGCCAGCAGTTGGGGGCGCACCTACGAGCAGTACTTC. This translates into CASSWGRTYEQYF.

This clonotype occurred many times. The CDR3 DNA sequence: TGCGCCAGCAGCCAAGCCGGACAGGGGACATACTACGAGCAGTACTTC. Protein: CASSQAGQGTYYEQYF. The chain joins TRBV4-1 to TRBJ2-7, with TRBD1 matching over 9 bases. Germline V gene lookup returns CDR1 MGHRA and CDR2 YSYEKL. The V segment lost 1 base and the J segment 3 bases; nucleotides outside the gene matches: 7. The CDR3 sequence is 16 residues long.

This clonotype was seen only a few times. CDR3 coding DNA: TGTGCCAGCAGTTTTACAGGGGACTCCTATAATTCACCCCTCCACTTT. The encoded protein is CASSFTGDSYNSPLHF. This chain connects TRBV28 to TRBJ1-6; TRBD1 matches 7 bases. The germline gives CDR1 MDHEN, CDR2 SYDVKM. Trimming removed 3 bases from V and 0 bases from J; junction bases left unmatched: 2. The CDR3 has 16 residues.

This clonotype was detected a few times. Here the CDR3 reads CSAHLGGAPEQYF. The CDR3 DNA follows: TGCAGTGCTCATCTCGGGGGGGCCCCCGAGCAGTACTTC. This chain uses TRBV20-1 with TRBJ2-7, with 8 bases that match TRBD2. The V gene's germline CDR1 is DFQATT and CDR2 SNEGSKA (reference sequence). V lost 5 bases, J lost 6 bases, and 9 bases stayed unmatched. This CDR3 spans 13 amino acids.

This chain joins TRBV13 and TRBJ1-2; 9 nucleotides line up with TRBD1. The CDR3 contains 15 residues. Per germline, CDR1 PRHDT and CDR2 FYEKMQ (reference sequence). V was clipped by 3 bases and J by 3 bases; unmatched bases: 5. CDR3 loop: CASSLNRGRDYGYTF. CDR3 nucleotide sequence: TGTGCCAGCAGCTTGAACAGGGGGCGGGACTATGGCTACACCTTC.

This clonotype was seen a handful of times. V usage is TRBV6-2 or TRBV6-3 and J usage is TRBJ2-7; D is uncertain. V lost 5 bases and J 0 bases, leaving 17 bases between the germline ends. The CDR3 totals 16 residues. Germline V gene lookup returns CDR1 MNHEY and CDR2 SVGEGT. CDR3 amino acids: CASSITQAYSSYEQYV. CDR3 coding DNA: TGTGCCAGCAGTATAACCCAGGCATATAGCTCCTACGAGCAGTACGTC.

Remarks on this clonotype: A much bigger clone sits one base away, suggesting this may be a read error. The rearrangement uses TRBV12-3 or TRBV12-4 and TRBJ2-1; 9 bases match TRBD2. The CDR3 contains 14 residues. CDR3 region: CANSPGLATNEQFF. The CDR3 nucleotides read TGTGCCAACAGTCCGGGACTAGCCACTAATGAGCAGTTCTTC.

This clonotype was counted between two and nine times. The rearrangement joins TRBV12-3 or TRBV12-4 to TRBJ2-4; TRBD1 might be the D (5 bases). With 7 bases removed from V and 7 bases from J, the gap between germline ends came to 14 bases. The CDR3 length is 13 residues. CDR3 bases: TGTGCCAGCACCCTCTCGAAGGGGAACATTCAGTACTTC. It specifies CASTLSKGNIQYF.

This clonotype was detected ten times or more. The chain combines TRBV7-8 with TRBJ1-4; D call uncertain. Germline assignment: CDR1 SGHVS and CDR2 FQNEAQ. V lost 1 base, J lost 0 bases, and 12 bases lay in between. CDR3 size: 17 residues. The CDR3 nucleotides are TGTGCCAGCAGCTTAGAAGGGATATATGCAACTAATGAAAAACTGTTTTTT. This codes for CASSLEGIYATNEKLFF.

In this sample, this clonotype turned up many times. The chain joins TRBV7-2 to TRBJ2-3; the match to TRBD2 covers 9 bases. The CDR3 length is 20 residues. Germline loops: CDR1 SGHTA, CDR2 FQGNSA. Trimming cost V 3 bases and J 4 bases; bases outside gene matches: 20. This CDR3 is CASSFPRTMTSGRDPDTQYF. In DNA, the CDR3 is TGTGCCAGCAGCTTTCCCCGGACGATGACTAGCGGACGGGACCCAGATACGCAGTATTTT.

This clonotype was seen repeatedly, ten times or more. The CDR3 here is CASSRGELFF. As DNA, the CDR3 is TGTGCCAGCAGCAGAGGGGAGCTGTTTTTT. The genes are TRBV6-1 and TRBJ2-2; the D is unclear. V was pared by 6 bases and J by 8 bases, with 4 bases between. Germline V gene sequence: CDR1 MNHNS, CDR2 SASEGT. The length of the CDR3 is 10 residues.

The J gene is TRBJ1-6, the V gene TRBV12-3 or TRBV12-4; 8 bases are a match to TRBD1. The CDR3 extends over 14 amino acids. The V segment lost 6 bases and the J segment 9 bases; nucleotides outside the gene matches: 7. DNA of the CDR3: TGTGCCAGCAGCCCCGGGACAGGTGCTTCACCCCTCCACTTT. Translated, it gives CASSPGTGASPLHF.

This clonotype showed up many times. J is TRBJ2-7 and V is TRBV7-8; TRBD1 agrees at 7 bases. This CDR3 contains 13 residues. V lost 5 bases, J lost 6 bases, and 7 bases stayed unmatched. The germline gives CDR1 SGHVS, CDR2 FQNEAQ. CDR3 loop: CASSPTGAGEQYV. In DNA, the CDR3 is TGTGCCAGCAGCCCCACAGGGGCAGGCGAGCAGTACGTC.

This clonotype was found a few times. This chain joins TRBV4-1 and TRBJ2-1; weak D call: TRBD1 (6 bases). The CDR3 is 17 amino acids. Trimming cost V 4 bases and J 5 bases, with 21 bases left between them. Germline CDR1 reads MGHRA; CDR2 reads YSYEKL. CDR3 sequence (DNA): TGCGCCAGCAGCCCCTGGGGGCACCGAAAAATTGACAATGAGCAGTTCTTC. Translated, it gives CASSPWGHRKIDNEQFF.

The chain combines TRBV7-6 with TRBJ2-7; D uncertain. The V end was cut by 1 base, the J end by 6 bases, with 7 bases between. Per the germline V gene, CDR1 is SGHVS and CDR2 is FNYEAQ. The CDR3 is 12 amino acids. The CDR3 loop reads CASSLGISEQYF. The CDR3 region has the DNA TGTGCCAGCAGCTTAGGGATATCCGAGCAGTACTTC.

The chain has TRBV10-3 and TRBJ1-2; TRBD1 agrees at 11 bases. The length of the CDR3 is 15 residues. Trimming cost V 7 bases and J 5 bases; bases outside gene matches: 9. Germline assignment: CDR1 ENHRY and CDR2 SYGVKD. The CDR3 here is CAITKGTGGDYGYTF. As DNA, the CDR3 is TGTGCCATCACCAAGGGGACAGGGGGAGATTATGGCTACACCTTC.

This clonotype was seen a handful of times. The CDR3 protein is CASSYPLDRGAYEQYV. CDR3 nucleotide sequence: TGTGCCAGCAGTTACCCCCTTGACAGGGGAGCCTACGAGCAGTACGTC. This rearrangement joins TRBV6-2 or TRBV6-3 to TRBJ2-7; 8 bases map to TRBD1. This CDR3 has 16 residues. V shed 2 bases, J shed 2 bases, and the junction held 8 bases outside the gene matches. The germline V gene has CDR1 MNHEY and CDR2 SVGEGT.

The rearrangement uses TRBV6-5 and TRBJ1-4, with a weak D call TRBD1 (6 bases). V was cut by 3 bases and J by 6 bases, with 11 bases left in between. There are 14 residues in the CDR3. Germline V gives CDR1 MNHEY, CDR2 SVGAGI. The CDR3 is CASSYSGAYEKLFF. The CDR3 bases are TGTGCCAGCAGTTATTCAGGGGCGTATGAAAAACTGTTTTTT.

This chain connects TRBV7-9 to TRBJ1-1; D gene ambiguous. Trimming shortened V by 11 bases and J by 1 base, and 5 bases separated the two germline ends. The CDR3 spans 10 residues. Germline assignment: CDR1 SEHNR and CDR2 FQNEAQ (reference sequence). CDR3 bases: TGTGCCGGAGGGAACACTGAAGCTTTCTTT. It codes for CAGGNTEAFF.

CDR3 sequence (DNA): TGTGCCAGCAGCTTAGCCTTAATGGGCGAGCAGTACGTC. It specifies CASSLALMGEQYV. V is TRBV7-8 and J is TRBJ2-7; no definite D call. Germline CDR1 SGHVS, CDR2 FQNEAQ. V lost 0 bases to trimming and J lost 6 bases, with 9 bases between them. There are 13 residues in the CDR3.

V and J are TRBV27 and TRBJ2-6, with a tentative D call TRBD2 (6 bases). The V gene's germline CDR1 is MNHEY and CDR2 SMNVEV (reference sequence). CDR3 length equals 15 residues. Trimming removed 5 bases from V and 4 bases from J, with 12 bases in between. The CDR3 bases are TGTGCCAGCAGTACCACGGGAGCCGGGGCCAACGTCCTGACTTTC. It codes for CASSTTGAGANVLTF.

This clonotype was detected only a few times. The chain joins TRBV7-9 to TRBJ1-1; tentative D call: TRBD1 (6 bases). Germline-derived CDR1 and CDR2 are SEHNR and FQNEAQ (reference sequence). V was shortened by 5 bases and J by 1 base, with 17 bases between the two germline ends. The CDR3 has 16 residues. The CDR3 bases are TGTGCCAGCAGCGCCGCTACCGGGACAACGAACACTGAAGCTTTCTTT. Encoded protein: CASSAATGTTNTEAFF.

This clonotype was observed a handful of times. CDR3 sequence: CASSISGSGHNEQFF. DNA of the CDR3: TGTGCCAGTAGTATTAGTGGGTCGGGACACAATGAGCAGTTCTTC. The rearrangement joins TRBV19 to TRBJ2-1; D might be TRBD1 or TRBD2, each matching 5 bases. Germline assignment: CDR1 LNHDA and CDR2 SQIVND (reference sequence). This CDR3 is built from 15 residues. V gave up 3 bases and J gave up 5 bases, with 14 bases separating them.

The chain carries TRBV20-1 and TRBJ1-6; D gene unclear. The germline CDR1 and CDR2 sequences are DFQATT and SNEGSKA (reference sequence). The CDR3 is 14 residues long. The V end was cut by 5 bases, the J end by 1 base, with 9 bases between. The CDR3 region has the DNA TGCAGTGCTTTTAAAGTATCCTATAATTCACCCCTCCACTTT. Its translation: CSAFKVSYNSPLHF.

The chain is built from TRBV9 and TRBJ2-1; 11 bases fit TRBD1. Germline V gives CDR1 SGDLS, CDR2 YYNGEE. This CDR3 has 16 residues. V lost 2 bases to trimming and J lost 3 bases; unmatched junction nucleotides: 4. The CDR3 coding sequence is TGTGCCAGCAGCGTTCCGGGACAGGGGGACTACAATGAGCAGTTCTTC. Protein sequence: CASSVPGQGDYNEQFF.

This clonotype appeared a few times. This sequence joins TRBV6-8 and TRBJ2-1; no clear D. The CDR3 is made up of 14 amino acids. Germline CDR1 reads MNHGY; CDR2 reads SAAAGT. The V end was cut by 0 bases, the J end by 6 bases, with 9 bases between. The CDR3 region is CASSYSSTPNEQFF. The DNA for the CDR3 is TGTGCCAGCAGTTACTCGAGTACACCCAATGAGCAGTTCTTC.

The V and J genes are TRBV4-2 and TRBJ1-2; 8 bases are a match to TRBD1. The junction had 15 bases not matched to a gene; V was cut back by 3 bases and J by 3 bases. The CDR3 spans 18 residues. Germline V gene lookup returns CDR1 LGHNA and CDR2 YNFKEQ. The CDR3 loop reads CASSHPIKTGEVYYGYTF. The CDR3 bases are TGTGCCAGCAGCCATCCCATTAAGACAGGGGAAGTTTACTATGGCTACACCTTC.

The chain is built from TRBV7-1 and TRBJ2-5; 7 bases are a match to TRBD2. TRBV7-1 is recorded as an ORF, its role being uncertain. The CDR3 contains 16 residues. J lost 5 bases, V lost 5 bases, and 14 bases had no gene match. CDR3 DNA: TGTGCCAGCAGCCCGGAGCGGGACTCTGGGAGGGAGACCCAGTACTTC. Translation: CASSPERDSGRETQYF.

The chain joins TRBV11-1 to TRBJ2-5, with TRBD2 as a possible D gene (7 bases). Trimming shortened V by 0 bases and J by 5 bases, and 13 bases separated the two germline ends. The germline V gene encodes CDR1 SGHAT and CDR2 FQDESV (reference sequence). The CDR3 consists of 15 residues. The CDR3 sequence: CASSLALGGAETQYF. As DNA, the CDR3 is TGTGCCAGCAGCTTAGCGCTTGGGGGGGCGGAGACCCAGTACTTC.

This clonotype was seen at least ten times. The chain has TRBV7-2 and TRBJ2-3; 15 bases line up with TRBD2. The V segment lost 5 bases and the J segment 6 bases; nucleotides outside the gene matches: 12. The CDR3 contains 18 residues. CDR1 SGHTA and CDR2 FQGNSA come from the germline V gene. In nucleotides, the CDR3 is TGTGCCAGCAGCACCCGGACTAGCGGGGGGGCCGGGTTGGATACGCAGTATTTT. It codes for CASSTRTSGGAGLDTQYF.

This clonotype was found many times. V gene TRBV7-2 combines with J gene TRBJ2-3; 12 positions match TRBD1. Germline CDR1 and CDR2: SGHTA and FQGNSA. The CDR3 spans 22 residues. V was pared by 3 bases and J by 2 bases, with 21 bases of the junction left unmatched. Here the CDR3 DNA reads TGTGCCAGCAGCTTCTATCTTACGGGGACAGGGGGCACGGGCGGACTCACAGATACGCAGTATTTT. Its protein product is CASSFYLTGTGGTGGLTDTQYF.